Described below is a single TCR beta chain sequence and its context. The J segment lost 6 bases and the V segment lost 7 bases, leaving 2 bases of the junction unmatched. This CDR3 comprises 11 residues. Germline V gene data show CDR1 as MNHEY and CDR2 as SMNVEV (reference sequence). This sample is part of a study of cytomegalovirus exposure and HLA in healthy donors. Use of 60 Vbeta and 13 Jbeta primers characterized the PCR. Only in-frame clones appear in the TCRdb table, and some are missing; sequencing was by immunoSEQ multiplex PCR. The data show about 190,000 clones, around 78% seen once. The source is a woman aged 30 to 39 in good health and CMV-seropositive. The rearrangement links TRBV27 to TRBJ2-7, with 8 bases fitting TRBD2. Sequenced: PBMCs. For the CDR3, the DNA is TGTGCCAGCACTAGCGGGCCCGAGCAGTACTTC. This encodes CASTSGPEQYF.